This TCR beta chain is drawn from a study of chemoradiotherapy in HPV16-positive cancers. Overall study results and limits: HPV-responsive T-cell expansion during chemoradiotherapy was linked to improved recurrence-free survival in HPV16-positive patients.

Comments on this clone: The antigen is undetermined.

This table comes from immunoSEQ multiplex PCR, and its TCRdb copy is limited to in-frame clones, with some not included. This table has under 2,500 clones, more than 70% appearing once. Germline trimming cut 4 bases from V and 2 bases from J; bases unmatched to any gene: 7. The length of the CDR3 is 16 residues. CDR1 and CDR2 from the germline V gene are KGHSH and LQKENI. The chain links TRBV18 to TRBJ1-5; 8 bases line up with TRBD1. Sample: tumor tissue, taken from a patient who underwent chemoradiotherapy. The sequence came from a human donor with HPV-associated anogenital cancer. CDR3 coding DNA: TGTGCCAGCTCACGACAGGGGAAATTCGGCAATCAGCCCCAGCATTTT. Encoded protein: CASSRQGKFGNQPQHF.